These 27 T cell receptor beta chains were sequenced from one sample in a study of shared clonotypes between healthy human individuals. Produced via immunoSEQ multiplex PCR; TCRdb's table is partial and in-frame only. This sample carries about 1.1 million clones, approximately 78% of them seen once, and the ten largest clones take roughly 0.61%. Sample: memory CD4+ T cells from PBMCs. Noted subset: CD45RA-negative fraction. These TCRs come from a man younger than 35 in good health. Some clones in this sample may be carry-over from other donors' samples.

This clone has at least ten counts. The chain joins TRBV5-1 to TRBJ2-7; a weak D match, TRBD1 (6 bases). Trimming cost V 2 bases and J 4 bases, with 13 bases left between them. Germline values: CDR1 SGHRS, CDR2 YFSETQ. CDR3 length: 14 residues. CDR3 in amino acids: CASSLTGSGYEQYF. Here the CDR3 DNA reads TGCGCCAGCAGCTTAACAGGGTCGGGGTACGAGCAGTACTTC.

The chain links TRBV19 to TRBJ1-4; 9 nucleotides match TRBD1. V shed 6 bases and J 3 bases; nucleotides not matched to a gene: 2. This CDR3 has 14 residues. Germline V gene data show CDR1 as LNHDA and CDR2 as SQIVND (reference sequence). The chain's CDR3 is CASSRQGANEKLFF. In nucleotides, the CDR3 is TGTGCCAGTAGCCGACAGGGGGCTAATGAAAAACTGTTTTTT.

The V and J genes are TRBV5-4 and TRBJ2-7, with TRBD1 identical over 7 bases. Germline V lookup: CDR1 SGHNT, CDR2 YYREEE (reference sequence). The J segment lost 3 bases and the V segment lost 4 bases, leaving 10 bases of the junction unmatched. This CDR3 has 15 residues. The CDR3 DNA reads TGTGCCAGCAGCACCTCCGGGACAGTAGGCTACGAGCAGTACTTC. Its protein is CASSTSGTVGYEQYF.

This clone occurred a few times. The CDR3 protein is CASGGASVSPGELFF. CDR3 nucleotide sequence: TGTGCCAGCGGAGGGGCTAGCGTTTCCCCCGGGGAGCTGTTTTTT. The V gene is TRBV6-5, the J gene TRBJ2-2, with D tentatively TRBD2 (6 bases). Germline CDR1 is MNHEY and CDR2 is SVGAGI. The ends were cut back, 8 bases at V and 6 bases at J, with 19 bases in the middle. The CDR3 spans 15 residues.

Comments on this clone: Additional DNA sequences in this sample encode the identical CDR3. CDR3 coding DNA: TGCAGTGCTGTACCGAACACTGAAGCTTTCTTT. It codes for CSAVPNTEAFF. This rearrangement joins TRBV20-1 to TRBJ1-1; D is uncertain. V dropped 5 bases and J dropped 1 base, with 5 bases sitting between them. The CDR3 covers 11 residues. The germline V gene encodes CDR1 DFQATT and CDR2 SNEGSKA (reference sequence).

The chain combines TRBV7-3 with TRBJ2-6; TRBD1 matches 7 bases. This CDR3 comprises 16 residues. CDR1 and CDR2 (germline): SGHTA, FQGTGA. V shed 5 bases, J shed 1 base, and the junction held 5 bases outside the gene matches. The CDR3 spells CASSPRTGSGANVLTF. CDR3 DNA: TGTGCCAGCAGCCCCCGGACAGGTTCTGGGGCCAACGTCCTGACTTTC.

This chain joins TRBV7-3 and TRBJ2-1; 10 positions agree with TRBD2. The CDR3 consists of 15 residues. V lost 4 bases, J lost 9 bases, and 9 bases stayed unmatched. Germline V gene sequence: CDR1 SGHTA, CDR2 FQGTGA. The CDR3 spells CASSSSGRAGGEQFF. CDR3 nucleotides: TGTGCCAGCAGCTCGAGCGGGAGGGCAGGGGGTGAGCAGTTCTTC.

The rearrangement joins TRBV19 to TRBJ2-7; D is possibly TRBD2 (5 bases). Germline CDR1 LNHDA, CDR2 SQIVND (reference sequence). The CDR3 runs to 14 residues. Trimming shortened V by 1 base and J by 1 base, and 8 bases separated the two germline ends. The CDR3 spells CASSIGRTSYEQYF. The DNA for the CDR3 is TGTGCCAGTAGTATAGGCAGGACTTCCTACGAGCAGTACTTC. Full variable domain (outside the CDR3, taken from reference TRBV19 and TRBJ2-7): DGGITQSPKYLFRKEGQNVTLSCEQNLNHDAMYWYRQDPGQGLRLIYYSQIVNDFQKGDIAEGYSVSREKKESFPLTVTSAQKNPTAFYLCASSIGRTSYEQYFGPGTRLTVT.

The CDR3 is CASSQEAMTEAFF. As DNA, the CDR3 is TGTGCCAGCAGCCAAGAGGCGATGACTGAAGCTTTCTTT. The chain is built from TRBV14 and TRBJ1-1; D unresolved. Germline V CDR1 and CDR2: SGHDN, FVKESK. The CDR3 loop spans 13 amino acids. V gave up 0 bases and J gave up 5 bases, with 7 bases separating them.

V and J are TRBV4-1 and TRBJ1-5; D perhaps matches TRBD1 (6 bases). The CDR3 runs to 16 residues. Trimming removed 2 bases at V and 2 bases at J, with 13 bases between. The V gene's germline CDR1 is MGHRA and CDR2 YSYEKL. CDR3 region: CASSQMTGVGNQPQHF. Here the CDR3 DNA reads TGCGCCAGCAGCCAAATGACAGGAGTGGGCAATCAGCCCCAGCATTTT.

V gene TRBV11-2 combines with J gene TRBJ2-5, with 7 nucleotides matching TRBD2. J was trimmed by 3 bases and V by 5 bases; bases with no gene match: 6. There are 14 residues in the CDR3. The V gene's germline CDR1 is SGHAT and CDR2 FQNNGV. The CDR3 nucleotides are TGTGCCAGCAGCCCCCGGACTAGGGAAGAGACCCAGTACTTC. Translating gives CASSPRTREETQYF.

This chain links TRBV15 with TRBJ2-7; 7 bases agree with TRBD2. Germline V gene data show CDR1 as LNHNV and CDR2 as YYDKDF (reference sequence). This CDR3 is 14 amino acids long. With 5 bases clipped from V and 4 bases from J, the junction kept 8 bases outside the gene matches. The CDR3 DNA follows: TGTGCCACCAGCCGCCAATTGGGGGGGTACGAGCAGTACTTC. Protein sequence: CATSRQLGGYEQYF.

In regard to this clone: Relative to the germline gene, one junction end is altered; a read error may explain this. This CDR3 is also generated by other DNA sequences in the sample. This rearrangement joins TRBV18 to TRBJ1-1; TRBD1 is a possible D gene (5 bases). The germline CDR1 and CDR2 sequences are KGHSH and LQKENI. The CDR3 is 13 amino acids. The CDR3 coding sequence is TGTGCCAGCTCCCCTAATTGGGGCACTGAAGCTTTCTTC. Its protein is CASSPNWGTEAFF.

The genes are TRBV9 and TRBJ2-3; 8 bases match TRBD1. The junction had 11 bases not matched to a gene; V was cut back by 4 bases and J by 4 bases. Germline assignment: CDR1 SGDLS and CDR2 YYNGEE. CDR3 length: 16 amino acids. The CDR3 DNA follows: TGTGCCAGCAGCCCCCGAGGACAGGGTGTCGCAGATACGCAGTATTTT. It translates to CASSPRGQGVADTQYF. Full variable domain (missing parts from reference TRBV9 and TRBJ2-3): DSGVTQTPKHLITATGQRVTLRCSPRSGDLSVYWYQQSLDQGLQFLIQYYNGEERAKGNILERFSAQQFPDLHSELNLSSLELGDSALYFCASSPRGQGVADTQYFGPGTRLTVL.

The chain joins TRBV2 to TRBJ1-5, with TRBD1 identical over 8 bases. Germline V gene sequence: CDR1 SNHLY, CDR2 FYNNEI. This CDR3 comprises 14 residues. Trimming at V came to 6 bases and at J to 4 bases, leaving 5 bases not matched to a gene. The CDR3 loop reads CASSGDRRNQPQHF. CDR3 in DNA: TGTGCCAGCAGCGGGGACAGGCGGAATCAGCCCCAGCATTTT.

The chain recombines TRBV18 with TRBJ1-3; 7 nucleotides agree with TRBD1. With 5 bases clipped from V and 4 bases from J, the junction kept 17 bases outside the gene matches. Per germline, CDR1 KGHSH and CDR2 LQKENI. The CDR3 consists of 18 residues. This CDR3 reads CASSSLGNRGLSGNTIYF. Here the CDR3 DNA reads TGTGCCAGCTCATCCCTGGGTAACAGGGGTTTATCCGGAAACACCATATATTTT.

The V and J genes are TRBV18 and TRBJ2-7; a possible D gene is TRBD2 (5 bases). Germline lookup yields CDR1 KGHSH and CDR2 LQKENI. The V end was cut by 4 bases, the J end by 2 bases, with 9 bases between. The CDR3 runs 13 residues. The CDR3 is CASSRDYTYEQYF. In DNA form, the CDR3 reads TGTGCCAGCTCACGAGACTACACCTACGAGCAGTACTTC. Drawing the rest from reference TRBV18 and TRBJ2-7, the complete variable domain is NAGVMQNPRHLVRRRGQEARLRCSPMKGHSHVYWYRQLPEEGLKFMVYLQKENIIDESGMPKERFSAEFPKEGPSILRIQQVVRGDSAAYFCASSRDYTYEQYFGPGTRLTVT.

As concerns this clone: Just one base apart from a much larger clone, this may be a read error. The same CDR3 arises from other DNA sequences in this sample as well. The J gene is TRBJ2-5, the V gene TRBV7-9; D is uncertain. Germline V gene lookup returns CDR1 SEHNR and CDR2 FQNEAQ (reference sequence). The CDR3 has 11 amino acids. V was pared by 5 bases and J by 2 bases, with 3 bases between. The CDR3: CASSAQETQYF. CDR3 sequence (DNA): TGTGCCAGCAGCGCACAAGAGACCCAGTACTTC.

The chain is built from TRBV5-1 and TRBJ2-3, with TRBD2 as a possible D gene (6 bases). The ends were cut back, 4 bases at V and 6 bases at J, with 18 bases in the middle. The CDR3 has 15 residues. Germline values: CDR1 SGHRS, CDR2 YFSETQ. The CDR3: CASSRLEGRWDTQYF. CDR3 DNA sequence: TGCGCCAGCAGCCGACTAGAAGGTCGTTGGGATACGCAGTATTTT.

As to this clone: Other nucleotide sequences in the sample specify the same CDR3. The chain combines TRBV18 with TRBJ1-5; D is perhaps TRBD1 (6 bases). The CDR3 spans 14 residues. CDR1 KGHSH and CDR2 LQKENI come from the germline V gene. V dropped 6 bases and J dropped 3 bases, with 12 bases sitting between them. CDR3 coding DNA: TGTGCCAGCTCCCCCGACAGGATCAATCAGCCCCAGCATTTT. This gives the protein CASSPDRINQPQHF.

The chain links TRBV10-2 to TRBJ2-7; 10 nucleotides align to TRBD1. The length of the CDR3 is 14 residues. In germline, CDR1 is WSHSY, CDR2 SAAADI. The V segment lost 7 bases and the J segment 7 bases; nucleotides outside the gene matches: 10. CDR3 region: CASTRTGGGWEQYF. CDR3 nucleotides: TGCGCCAGCACCCGGACAGGGGGAGGGTGGGAGCAGTACTTC.

There are many counts of this clone. Other DNA sequences in the sample encode the same CDR3. The chain couples TRBV6-1 to TRBJ2-1; 9 nucleotides align to TRBD2. The CDR3 has 15 amino acids. The junction had 12 bases not matched to a gene; V was cut back by 2 bases and J by 13 bases. CDR1 and CDR2 (germline): MNHNS, SASEGT. The DNA of the CDR3 is TGTGCCAGCAGTGAAATCGCGGGAGGGCCTCAGAAACAGTTCTTC. Protein sequence: CASSEIAGGPQKQFF.

This sequence joins TRBV5-1 and TRBJ2-5; D could derive from TRBD1 or TRBD2 (5 bases each). The J call is uncertain, as TRBJ2-7 better fits the DNA end. Germline loops: CDR1 SGHRS, CDR2 YFSETQ. The CDR3 extends over 14 amino acids. The CDR3 here is CASSSRSGAYEQYF. CDR3 DNA: TGCGCCAGCAGCTCAAGATCCGGGGCATACGAGCAGTACTTC.

The chain has TRBV10-1 and TRBJ2-1; no clear D gene. Between the trimmed V and J ends, which lost 5 bases and 12 bases, there was a span of 17 bases. The CDR3 loop spans 13 amino acids. CDR1 and CDR2 from the germline V gene are WNHNN and SYGVQD (reference sequence). The CDR3 here is CASSPPINERQFF. Here the CDR3 DNA reads TGCGCCAGCAGTCCCCCCATCAATGAGCGGCAGTTCTTC.

The CDR3 DNA is TGTGCCAGCTCAGCCACAGGGGACCTAAATCAGCCCCAGCATTTT. It encodes CASSATGDLNQPQHF. This sequence joins TRBV18 and TRBJ1-5; 7 bases align to TRBD1. CDR3 length: 15 amino acids. Germline-derived CDR1 and CDR2 are KGHSH and LQKENI. The trim removed 5 bases at V and 4 bases at J, leaving 8 bases unmatched.

The J gene is TRBJ2-7, the V gene TRBV5-4, with D possibly TRBD2 on 6 matching bases. V lost 4 bases and J 0 bases, leaving 14 bases between the germline ends. Germline V gene data show CDR1 as SGHNT and CDR2 as YYREEE (reference sequence). This CDR3 is 15 amino acids long. In DNA, the CDR3 is TGTGCCAGCAGCCGCGGGGTTGACTCCTCCTACGAGCAGTACTTC. It specifies CASSRGVDSSYEQYF.

The chain couples TRBV27 to TRBJ2-2; D uncertain. The CDR3 consists of 13 residues. The V gene's germline CDR1 is MNHEY and CDR2 SMNVEV (reference sequence). The V end was cut by 7 bases, the J end by 2 bases, with 8 bases between. The DNA of the CDR3 is TGTGCCAGCATCGGGTATAACACCGGGGAGCTGTTTTTT. Encoded protein: CASIGYNTGELFF.